This paragraph covers one T cell receptor beta chain sequence. The data are from a study of T-cell reconstitution after alpha-beta-depleted transplantation in children. The V gene's germline CDR1 is SGHRS and CDR2 YFSETQ. The V end was cut by 3 bases, the J end by 5 bases, with 15 bases between. This CDR3 region has 16 residues. TCRbeta library construction was performed incorporating unique molecular identifiers. TCRdb called the PCR reads again in MiXCR, with one record for every CDR3 protein. Of 300,000 to 400,000 distinct CDR3 sequences in the sample, about 14% were seen once. Sequenced here: PBMCs, sampled from the stem cell graft. The receptor was isolated from a human donor who donated a stem cell graft to a child with Fanconi anemia. The chain combines TRBV5-1 with TRBJ1-6; D might be TRBD1 (6 bases). The CDR3 protein is CASSSSGTKDNSPLHF. The CDR3 region has the DNA TGCGCCAGCAGCTCATCCGGGACAAAGGATAATTCACCCCTCCACTTT.